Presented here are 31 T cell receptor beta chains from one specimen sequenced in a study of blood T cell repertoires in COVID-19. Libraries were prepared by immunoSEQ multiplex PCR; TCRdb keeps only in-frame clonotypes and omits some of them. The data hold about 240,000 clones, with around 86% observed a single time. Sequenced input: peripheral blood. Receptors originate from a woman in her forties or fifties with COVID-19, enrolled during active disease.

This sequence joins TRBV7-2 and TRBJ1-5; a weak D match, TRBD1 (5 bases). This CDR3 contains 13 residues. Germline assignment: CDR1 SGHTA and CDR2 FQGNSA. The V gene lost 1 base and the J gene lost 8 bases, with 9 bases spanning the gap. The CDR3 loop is CASSLGWGEPQHF. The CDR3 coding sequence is TGTGCCAGCAGCTTAGGGTGGGGGGAGCCCCAGCATTTT.

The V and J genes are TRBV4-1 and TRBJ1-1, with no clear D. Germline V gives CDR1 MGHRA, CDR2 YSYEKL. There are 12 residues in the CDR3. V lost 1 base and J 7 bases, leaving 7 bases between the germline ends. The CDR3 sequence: CASSQGDNEAFF. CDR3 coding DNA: TGCGCCAGCAGCCAAGGAGACAATGAAGCTTTCTTT.

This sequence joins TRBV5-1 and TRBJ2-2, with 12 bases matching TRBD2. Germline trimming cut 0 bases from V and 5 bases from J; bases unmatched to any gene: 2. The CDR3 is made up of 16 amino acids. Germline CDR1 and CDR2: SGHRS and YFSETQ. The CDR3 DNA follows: TGCGCCAGCAGCTTGGGACTAGCGGGGGCGACCGGGGAGCTGTTTTTT. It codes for CASSLGLAGATGELFF.

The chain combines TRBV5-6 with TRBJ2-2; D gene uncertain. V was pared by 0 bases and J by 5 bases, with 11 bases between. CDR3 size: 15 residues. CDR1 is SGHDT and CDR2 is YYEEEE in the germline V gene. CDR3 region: CASSLEILGTGELFF. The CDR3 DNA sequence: TGTGCCAGCAGCTTGGAAATTCTAGGTACCGGGGAGCTGTTTTTT.

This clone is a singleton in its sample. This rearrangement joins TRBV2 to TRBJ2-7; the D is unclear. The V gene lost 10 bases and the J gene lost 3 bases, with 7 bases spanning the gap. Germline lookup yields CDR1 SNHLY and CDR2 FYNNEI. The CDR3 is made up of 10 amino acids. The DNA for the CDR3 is TGTGCCACCGCCAGCTACGAGCAGTACGTC. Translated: CATASYEQYV.

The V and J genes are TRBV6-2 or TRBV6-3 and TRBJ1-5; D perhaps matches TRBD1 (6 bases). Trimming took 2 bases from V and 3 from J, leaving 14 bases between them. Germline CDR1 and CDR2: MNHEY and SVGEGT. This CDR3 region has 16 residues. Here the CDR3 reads CASSYNLQGSNQPQHF. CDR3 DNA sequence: TGTGCCAGCAGTTACAACCTACAGGGCTCCAATCAGCCCCAGCATTTT.

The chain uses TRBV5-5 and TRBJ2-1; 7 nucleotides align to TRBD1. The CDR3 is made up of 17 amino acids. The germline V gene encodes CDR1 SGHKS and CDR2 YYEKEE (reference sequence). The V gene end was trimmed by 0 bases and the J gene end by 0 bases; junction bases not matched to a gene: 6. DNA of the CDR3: TGTGCCAGCAGCTTGGCACACAGGGGACCCTCCTACAATGAGCAGTTCTTC. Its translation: CASSLAHRGPSYNEQFF.

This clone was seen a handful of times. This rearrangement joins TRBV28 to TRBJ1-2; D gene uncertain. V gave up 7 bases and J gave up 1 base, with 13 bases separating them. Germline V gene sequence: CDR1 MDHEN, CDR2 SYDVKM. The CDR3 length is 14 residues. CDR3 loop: CASIPGGFNYGYTF. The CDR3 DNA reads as TGTGCCAGCATCCCGGGCGGGTTTAACTATGGCTACACCTTC.

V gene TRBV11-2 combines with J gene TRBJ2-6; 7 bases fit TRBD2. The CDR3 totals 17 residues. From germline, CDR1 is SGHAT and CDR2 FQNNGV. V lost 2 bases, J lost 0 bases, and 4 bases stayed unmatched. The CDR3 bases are TGTGCCAGCAGCTTACCCCGGGAGGCCTCTGGGGCCAACGTCCTGACTTTC. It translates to CASSLPREASGANVLTF.

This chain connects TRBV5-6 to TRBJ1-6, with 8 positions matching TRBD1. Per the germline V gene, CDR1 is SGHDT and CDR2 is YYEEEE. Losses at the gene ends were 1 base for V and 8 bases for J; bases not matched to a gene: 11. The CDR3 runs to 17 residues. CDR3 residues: CASSLKAQGASDSPLHF. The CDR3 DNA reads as TGTGCCAGCAGCTTGAAAGCCCAGGGGGCGTCAGATTCACCCCTCCACTTT.

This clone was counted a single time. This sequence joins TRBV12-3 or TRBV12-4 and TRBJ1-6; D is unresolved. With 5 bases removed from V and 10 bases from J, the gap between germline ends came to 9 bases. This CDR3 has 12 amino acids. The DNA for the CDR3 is TGTGCCAGCAGTCCCCGTCAGTCACCCCTCCACTTT. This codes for CASSPRQSPLHF.

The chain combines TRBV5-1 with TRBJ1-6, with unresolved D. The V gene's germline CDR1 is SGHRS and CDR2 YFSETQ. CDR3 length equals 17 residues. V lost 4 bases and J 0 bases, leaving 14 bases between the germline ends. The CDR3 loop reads CASSPGKHTSYNSPLHF. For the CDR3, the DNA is TGCGCCAGCAGCCCGGGGAAACATACCTCCTATAATTCACCCCTCCACTTT.

The CDR3 nucleotides are TGTGCCTGGAGTGGGGCAATCGAGAGGAACACTGAAGCTTTCTTT. Its protein product is CAWSGAIERNTEAFF. The gene calls are TRBV30 and TRBJ1-1; D is unresolved. CDR3 length equals 15 residues. Germline lookup yields CDR1 GTSNPN and CDR2 SVGIG (reference sequence). V was trimmed by 1 base and J by 1 base, leaving 13 bases between them.

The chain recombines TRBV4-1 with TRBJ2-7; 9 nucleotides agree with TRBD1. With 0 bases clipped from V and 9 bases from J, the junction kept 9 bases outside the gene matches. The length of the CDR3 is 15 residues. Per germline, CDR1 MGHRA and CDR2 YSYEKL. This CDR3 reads CASSQDLGTGRVQYV. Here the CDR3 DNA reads TGCGCCAGCAGCCAAGATTTAGGGACAGGGCGAGTGCAGTACGTC.

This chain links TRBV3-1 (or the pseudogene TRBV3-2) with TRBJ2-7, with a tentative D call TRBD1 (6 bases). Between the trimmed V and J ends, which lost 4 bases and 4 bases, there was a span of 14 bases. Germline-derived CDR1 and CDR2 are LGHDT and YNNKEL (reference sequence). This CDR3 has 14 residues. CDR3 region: CASSPDEGVYEQYF. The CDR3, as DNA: TGTGCCAGCAGCCCTGATGAGGGGGTGTACGAGCAGTACTTC.

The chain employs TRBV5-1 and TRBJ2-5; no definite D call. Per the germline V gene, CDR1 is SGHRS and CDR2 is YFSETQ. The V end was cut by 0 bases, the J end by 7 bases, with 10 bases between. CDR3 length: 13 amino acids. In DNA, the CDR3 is TGCGCCAGCAGCTTGGTAACGATCGGGACCCAGTACTTC. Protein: CASSLVTIGTQYF. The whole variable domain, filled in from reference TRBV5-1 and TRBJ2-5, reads KAGVTQTPRYLIKTRGQQVTLSCSPISGHRSVSWYQQTPGQGLQFLFEYFSETQRNKGNFPGRFSGRQFSNSRSEMNVSTLELGDSALYLCASSLVTIGTQYFGPGTRLLVL.

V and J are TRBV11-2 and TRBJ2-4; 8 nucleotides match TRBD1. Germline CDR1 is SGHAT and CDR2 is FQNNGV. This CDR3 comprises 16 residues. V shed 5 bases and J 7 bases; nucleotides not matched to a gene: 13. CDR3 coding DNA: TGTGCCAGCAGCCCACTTCAGGGGGCTGGTAGGAACATTCAGTACTTC. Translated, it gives CASSPLQGAGRNIQYF. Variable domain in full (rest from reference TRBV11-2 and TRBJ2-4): EAGVAQSPRYKIIEKRQSVAFWCNPISGHATLYWYQQILGQGPKLLIQFQNNGVVDDSQLPKDRFSAERLKGVDSTLKIQPAKLEDSAVYLCASSPLQGAGRNIQYFGAGTRLSVL.

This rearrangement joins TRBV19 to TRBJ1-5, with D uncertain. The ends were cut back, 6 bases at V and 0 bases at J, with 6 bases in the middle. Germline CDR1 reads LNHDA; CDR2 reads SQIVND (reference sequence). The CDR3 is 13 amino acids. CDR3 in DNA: TGTGCCAGTAGAGAGAATAGCAATCAGCCCCAGCATTTT. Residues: CASRENSNQPQHF.

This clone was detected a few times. CDR3 protein: CASGRQGVSGELFF. The CDR3 DNA reads TGTGCCAGTGGTAGACAGGGGGTCTCCGGGGAGCTGTTTTTT. The J gene is TRBJ2-2, the V gene TRBV19, with 9 bases that match TRBD1. Germline CDR1 LNHDA, CDR2 SQIVND (reference sequence). The ends lost 8 bases at V and 6 bases at J; junction bases unmatched: 7. The CDR3 totals 14 residues.

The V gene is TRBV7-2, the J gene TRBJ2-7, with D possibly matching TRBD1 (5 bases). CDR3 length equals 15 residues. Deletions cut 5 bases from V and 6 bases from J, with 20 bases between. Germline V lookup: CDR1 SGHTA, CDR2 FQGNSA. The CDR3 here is CASSPTPRQSREQYF. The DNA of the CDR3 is TGTGCCAGCAGCCCGACCCCACGACAGTCTCGCGAGCAGTACTTC. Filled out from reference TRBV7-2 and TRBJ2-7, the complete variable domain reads GAGVSQSPSNKVTEKGKDVELRCDPISGHTALYWYRQSLGQGLEFLIYFQGNSAPDKSGLPSDRFSAERTGGSVSTLTIQRTQQEDSAVYLCASSPTPRQSREQYFGPGTRLTVT.

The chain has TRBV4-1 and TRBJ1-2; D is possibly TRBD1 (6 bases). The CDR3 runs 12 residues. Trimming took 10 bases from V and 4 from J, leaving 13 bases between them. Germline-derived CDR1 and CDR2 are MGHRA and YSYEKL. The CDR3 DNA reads TGCGCCACCTGGACAGCCTCCTATGGCTACACCTTC. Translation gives CATWTASYGYTF.

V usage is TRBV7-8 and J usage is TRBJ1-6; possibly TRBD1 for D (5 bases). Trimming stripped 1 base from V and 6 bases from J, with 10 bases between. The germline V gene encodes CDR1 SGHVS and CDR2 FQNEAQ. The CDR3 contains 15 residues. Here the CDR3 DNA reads TGTGCCAGCAGCTTAGACAGGACCCTTAATTCACCCCTCCACTTT. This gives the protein CASSLDRTLNSPLHF.

The CDR3 protein is CASRSDMLNTEAFF. The CDR3, as DNA: TGTGCCAGCAGATCCGACATGCTGAACACTGAAGCTTTCTTT. J is TRBJ1-1 and V is TRBV7-2; D gene unclear. The ends were cut back, 6 bases at V and 0 bases at J, with 11 bases in the middle. The CDR3 spans 14 residues. Germline V gives CDR1 SGHTA, CDR2 FQGNSA.

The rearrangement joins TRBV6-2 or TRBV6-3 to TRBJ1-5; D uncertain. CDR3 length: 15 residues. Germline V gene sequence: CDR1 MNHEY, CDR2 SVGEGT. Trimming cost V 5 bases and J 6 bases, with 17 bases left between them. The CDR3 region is CASSHLRRASQPQHF. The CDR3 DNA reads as TGTGCCAGCAGTCATCTTAGGAGGGCAAGTCAGCCCCAGCATTTT.

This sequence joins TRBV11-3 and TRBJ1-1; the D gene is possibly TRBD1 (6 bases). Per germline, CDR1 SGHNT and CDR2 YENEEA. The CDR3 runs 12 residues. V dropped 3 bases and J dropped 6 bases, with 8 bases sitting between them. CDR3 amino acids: CASSLRGPEAFF. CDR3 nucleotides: TGTGCCAGCAGCTTGCGGGGGCCTGAAGCTTTCTTT.

In DNA, the CDR3 is TGTGCCAGTAAGGGACAGATGAACACCGGGGAGCTGTTTTTT. Its translation: CASKGQMNTGELFF. This chain joins TRBV19 and TRBJ2-2, with 7 nucleotides matching TRBD1. CDR3 size: 14 residues. Germline trimming cut 7 bases from V and 1 base from J; bases unmatched to any gene: 3. Germline V gene data show CDR1 as LNHDA and CDR2 as SQIVND (reference sequence).

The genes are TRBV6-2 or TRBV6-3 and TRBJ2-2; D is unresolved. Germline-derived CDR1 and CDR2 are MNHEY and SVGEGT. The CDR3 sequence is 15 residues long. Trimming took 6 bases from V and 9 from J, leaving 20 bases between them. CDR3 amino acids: CASSSRRVLPRELFF. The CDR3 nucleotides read TGTGCCAGCAGCTCTAGACGGGTTCTCCCCCGGGAGCTGTTTTTT.

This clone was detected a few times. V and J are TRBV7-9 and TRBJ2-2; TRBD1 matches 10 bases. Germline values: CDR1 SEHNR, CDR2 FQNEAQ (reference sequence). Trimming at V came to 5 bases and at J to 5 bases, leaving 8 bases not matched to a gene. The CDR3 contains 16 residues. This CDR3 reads CASSPRQGAKTGELFF. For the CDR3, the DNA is TGTGCCAGCAGCCCCCGACAGGGGGCAAAGACCGGGGAGCTGTTTTTT.

For the CDR3, the DNA is TGTGCCAGCAGCCAAACAGGGTCCGGGGCCAACGTCCTGACTTTC. Its translation: CASSQTGSGANVLTF. This chain uses TRBV5-4 with TRBJ2-6; tentatively, D is TRBD1 (6 bases). The CDR3 spans 15 residues. CDR1 is SGHNT and CDR2 is YYREEE in the germline V gene (reference sequence). V was pared by 4 bases and J by 4 bases, with 12 bases between.

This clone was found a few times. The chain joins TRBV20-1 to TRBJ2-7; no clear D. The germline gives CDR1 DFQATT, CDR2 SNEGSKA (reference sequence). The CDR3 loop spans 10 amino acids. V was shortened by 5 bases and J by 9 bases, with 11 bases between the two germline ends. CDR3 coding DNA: TGCAGTGCTGGGCCTGATGGGCAGTACTTC. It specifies CSAGPDGQYF.

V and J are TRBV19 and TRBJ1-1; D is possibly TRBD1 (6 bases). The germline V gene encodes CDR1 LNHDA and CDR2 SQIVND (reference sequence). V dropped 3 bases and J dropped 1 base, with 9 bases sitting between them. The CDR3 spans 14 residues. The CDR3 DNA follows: TGTGCCAGTAGTATGGACAGTCGGAACACTGAAGCTTTCTTT. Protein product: CASSMDSRNTEAFF. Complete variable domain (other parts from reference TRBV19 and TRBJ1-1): DGGITQSPKYLFRKEGQNVTLSCEQNLNHDAMYWYRQDPGQGLRLIYYSQIVNDFQKGDIAEGYSVSREKKESFPLTVTSAQKNPTAFYLCASSMDSRNTEAFFGQGTRLTVV.